The entry below gives a single T cell receptor beta chain sequence along with its context. This sample is part of a study of control samples from healthy donors and cancer patients. The trim removed 6 bases at V and 9 bases at J, leaving 5 bases unmatched. Germline V gives CDR1 MDHEN, CDR2 SYDVKM. The CDR3 spans 12 residues. Data came from immunoSEQ multiplex PCR; TCRdb stores just in-frame clones and leaves some out. The sample has hundreds of thousands of clones, over 75% seen once; the top ten hold roughly 13%. This sequence originates from a woman aged 55-75 years with lung cancer. The V and J genes are TRBV28 and TRBJ1-5, with 7 bases aligning to TRBD1. Sequencing used PBMCs. The CDR3 reads CASRGQARPQHF. The CDR3 bases are TGTGCCAGCAGAGGACAGGCTCGGCCCCAGCATTTT.